The 24 T cell receptor beta chains listed next were all sequenced from one sample in a study of blood T cell repertoires in COVID-19. This table comes from immunoSEQ multiplex PCR, and its TCRdb copy is limited to in-frame clones, with some not included. The sample includes roughly 140,000 clones, around nine tenths of them seen just once. Sequenced material: peripheral blood. These receptors were taken from a middle-aged woman with acute or convalescent COVID-19.

The chain links TRBV28 to TRBJ2-7; no clear D. Germline V CDR1 and CDR2: MDHEN, SYDVKM. Trimming took off 7 bases at V and 2 bases at J, with 9 bases between the two ends. The CDR3 length is 12 residues. CDR3 sequence: CASTTRPYEQYF. For the CDR3, the DNA is TGTGCCAGCACCACCAGGCCCTACGAGCAGTACTTC. The entire variable domain, with the rest obtained from reference TRBV28 and TRBJ2-7, is as follows: DVKVTQSSRYLVKRTGEKVFLECVQDMDHENMFWYRQDPGLGLRLIYFSYDVKMKEKGDIPEGYSVSREKKERFSLILESASTNQTSMYLCASTTRPYEQYFGPGTRLTVT.

The chain uses TRBV7-9 and TRBJ2-5; D is possibly TRBD2 (5 bases). Trimming removed 3 bases at V and 5 bases at J, with 7 bases between. CDR3 length: 12 residues. CDR1 SEHNR and CDR2 FQNEAQ come from the germline V gene (reference sequence). The CDR3 DNA reads TGTGCCAGCAGCTTGCGGGCTGAGACCCAGTACTTC. It encodes CASSLRAETQYF.

The count of this clone is one. CDR3 DNA sequence: TGTGCCAGCAGCTTAACAGGGGCTGAATATGGCTACACCTTC. It codes for CASSLTGAEYGYTF. This rearrangement joins TRBV7-9 to TRBJ1-2; 7 nucleotides match TRBD1. CDR1 and CDR2 (germline): SEHNR, FQNEAQ (reference sequence). CDR3 length equals 14 residues. V shed 2 bases, J shed 5 bases, and the junction held 5 bases outside the gene matches.

This chain connects TRBV6-4 to TRBJ1-1; the match to TRBD1 covers 8 bases. V gave up 4 bases and J gave up 1 base; unmatched junction bases: 5. Germline values: CDR1 MRHNA, CDR2 SNTAGT. The CDR3 runs 15 residues. The CDR3 coding sequence is TGTGCCAGCAGTGCAACGGGACAGGCGAACACTGAAGCTTTCTTT. It is translated as CASSATGQANTEAFF.

This chain uses TRBV7-2 with TRBJ1-2; possible D gene TRBD1, 5 bases. The CDR3 is 15 residues long. Looked up from germline, CDR1 is SGHTA and CDR2 is FQGNSA. V dropped 5 bases and J dropped 0 bases, with 13 bases sitting between them. The CDR3 is CASSQGVSTNYGYTF. In DNA, the CDR3 is TGTGCCAGCAGCCAAGGGGTATCCACTAACTATGGCTACACCTTC.

The rearrangement joins TRBV19 to TRBJ1-5; D possibly corresponds to TRBD1 (5 bases). The CDR3 length is 16 residues. The germline V and J ends were trimmed by 3 bases and 4 bases, with 16 bases remaining between them. CDR1 and CDR2 (germline): LNHDA, SQIVND (reference sequence). CDR3 residues: CASSIPGSRGNQPQHF. DNA of the CDR3: TGTGCCAGTAGTATCCCTGGGAGCCGGGGGAATCAGCCCCAGCATTTT.

This sequence joins TRBV3-1 (or the pseudogene TRBV3-2) and TRBJ2-7; 11 nucleotides line up with TRBD2. The CDR3 spans 16 residues. The germline CDR1 and CDR2 sequences are LGHDT and YNNKEL (reference sequence). The trim removed 3 bases at V and 2 bases at J, leaving 6 bases unmatched. The CDR3 loop is CASSQSLAGGPYEQYF. CDR3 DNA: TGTGCCAGCAGCCAGAGTCTAGCGGGGGGACCCTACGAGCAGTACTTC.

This sequence joins TRBV2 and TRBJ2-7, with D perhaps TRBD2 (6 bases). Germline V CDR1 and CDR2: SNHLY, FYNNEI. The V and J ends lost 3 bases and 2 bases respectively, with 11 bases between them. This CDR3 has 14 residues. The DNA for the CDR3 is TGTGCCAGCAGTGATTGGGGGGTGGCCTACGAGCAGTACTTC. It specifies CASSDWGVAYEQYF.

This clone appeared a single time. The rearrangement joins TRBV6-5 to TRBJ2-7; 9 bases are shared with TRBD1. J lost 5 bases, V lost 1 base, and 9 bases had no gene match. This CDR3 is 16 amino acids long. Germline V gene data show CDR1 as MNHEY and CDR2 as SVGAGI. The chain's CDR3 is CASSYWDGQGRNEQYF. The CDR3, as DNA: TGTGCCAGCAGTTACTGGGATGGACAGGGGAGGAACGAGCAGTACTTC.

This clone appeared a single time. The rearrangement links TRBV2 to TRBJ1-5; D unclear. V was shortened by 4 bases and J by 6 bases, with 13 bases between the two germline ends. In germline, CDR1 is SNHLY, CDR2 FYNNEI. The CDR3 spans 14 residues. The CDR3 coding sequence is TGTGCCAGCAGTGCCTCTTCCCCCGGTCAGCCCCAGCATTTT. Translation: CASSASSPGQPQHF.

A single count supports this clone. The rearrangement uses TRBV7-9 and TRBJ2-5; 9 positions match TRBD1. CDR1 is SEHNR and CDR2 is FQNEAQ in the germline V gene (reference sequence). This CDR3 comprises 15 residues. With 1 base clipped from V and 5 bases from J, the junction kept 5 bases outside the gene matches. The CDR3: CASSLEQGAFETQYF. In DNA form, the CDR3 reads TGTGCCAGCAGCTTAGAACAGGGGGCCTTCGAGACCCAGTACTTC. Full variable domain (rest looked up from reference TRBV7-9 and TRBJ2-5): DTGVSQNPRHKITKRGQNVTFRCDPISEHNRLYWYRQTLGQGPEFLTYFQNEAQLEKSRLLSDRFSAERPKGSFSTLEIQRTEQGDSAMYLCASSLEQGAFETQYFGPGTRLLVL.

The gene calls are TRBV30 and TRBJ1-2; D ambiguous. The germline gives CDR1 GTSNPN, CDR2 SVGIG (reference sequence). The CDR3 length is 15 residues. V lost 3 bases to trimming and J lost 3 bases, with 17 bases between them. CDR3 protein: CAWSARGRTHYGYTF. The CDR3 region has the DNA TGTGCCTGGAGCGCTAGAGGACGGACTCACTATGGCTACACCTTC.

J is TRBJ2-3 and V is TRBV5-1, with a possible D match to TRBD2 (5 bases). CDR3 size: 15 residues. V was clipped by 0 bases and J by 2 bases, with 10 bases between them. Looked up from germline, CDR1 is SGHRS and CDR2 is YFSETQ. The CDR3 reads CASSLGRAVTDTQYF. In DNA, the CDR3 is TGCGCCAGCAGCTTGGGGCGGGCCGTCACAGATACGCAGTATTTT.

The table lists this clone with a count of one. V is TRBV3-1 (or the pseudogene TRBV3-2) and J is TRBJ2-5; 14 positions agree with TRBD2. Per germline, CDR1 LGHDT and CDR2 YNNKEL (reference sequence). Losses at the gene ends were 4 bases for V and 0 bases for J; bases not matched to a gene: 4. This CDR3 is 17 amino acids long. CDR3 sequence (DNA): TGTGCCAGCAGCCGAGGGACTAGCGGGGGTAACCAAGAGACCCAGTACTTC. This encodes CASSRGTSGGNQETQYF.

This clone was counted only a few times. The chain links TRBV6-5 to TRBJ2-1; TRBD2 aligns across 12 bases. This CDR3 region has 15 residues. Germline values: CDR1 MNHEY, CDR2 SVGAGI. V lost 5 bases, J lost 8 bases, and 7 bases stayed unmatched. For the CDR3, the DNA is TGTGCCAGCAGTCCTTCTAGCGGGGGGGCCGATGAGCAGTTCTTC. Its translation: CASSPSSGGADEQFF.

The count of this clone is one. This chain uses TRBV6-5 with TRBJ2-7; D is unclear. With 5 bases removed from V and 3 bases from J, the gap between germline ends came to 11 bases. The CDR3 spans 13 residues. Germline V gene lookup returns CDR1 MNHEY and CDR2 SVGAGI. The CDR3 spells CASSTGRFYEQYF. CDR3 DNA: TGTGCCAGCAGTACGGGTAGGTTCTACGAGCAGTACTTC.

The rearrangement links TRBV7-9 to TRBJ1-1, with a tentative D call TRBD1 (5 bases). Germline V gene lookup returns CDR1 SEHNR and CDR2 FQNEAQ (reference sequence). Deletions cut 2 bases from V and 7 bases from J, with 11 bases between. The CDR3 length is 13 residues. The CDR3 loop is CASSLPTGYEAFF. The CDR3 DNA sequence: TGTGCCAGCAGCTTACCTACAGGATATGAAGCTTTCTTT.

The gene calls are TRBV6-5 and TRBJ2-5; a possible D gene is TRBD2 (5 bases). This CDR3 region has 16 residues. Trimming took off 4 bases at V and 5 bases at J, with 20 bases between the two ends. The germline V gene has CDR1 MNHEY and CDR2 SVGAGI. This CDR3 reads CASSFEGWDVRETQYF. The CDR3 DNA follows: TGTGCCAGCAGTTTCGAGGGTTGGGATGTAAGGGAGACCCAGTACTTC.

The chain has TRBV5-4 and TRBJ1-1; TRBD1 matches at 10 bases. Trimming cost V 4 bases and J 4 bases; bases outside gene matches: 7. Germline-derived CDR1 and CDR2 are SGHNT and YYREEE (reference sequence). The CDR3 is 15 amino acids. This CDR3 is CASSATGQGTTEAFF. CDR3 DNA: TGTGCCAGCAGCGCTACGGGACAGGGGACCACTGAAGCTTTCTTT.

This clone was detected only once. V gene TRBV7-3 combines with J gene TRBJ2-6, with 9 bases aligning to TRBD1. The J segment lost 2 bases and the V segment lost 5 bases, leaving 10 bases of the junction unmatched. The CDR3 runs to 18 residues. Germline V lookup: CDR1 SGHTA, CDR2 FQGTGA. The CDR3 is CASSVSGTGSTGANVLTF. The CDR3 region has the DNA TGTGCCAGCAGCGTCTCCGGGACAGGGAGCACTGGGGCCAACGTCCTGACTTTC. Variable domain in full (rest from reference TRBV7-3 and TRBJ2-6): GAGVSQTPSNKVTEKGKYVELRCDPISGHTALYWYRQSLGQGPEFLIYFQGTGAADDSGLPNDRFFAVRPEGSVSTLKIQRTERGDSAVYLCASSVSGTGSTGANVLTFGAGSRLTVL.

CDR3 sequence (DNA): TGTGCCAGCAGTGCCAGGGGCAGTACCGCAGATACGCAGTATTTT. It specifies CASSARGSTADTQYF. The rearrangement uses TRBV25-1 and TRBJ2-3, with D possibly TRBD1 on 6 matching bases. Trimming removed 4 bases from V and 4 bases from J, with 15 bases in between. The CDR3 length is 15 residues. CDR1 MGHDK and CDR2 SYGVNS come from the germline V gene.

The rearrangement links TRBV5-8 to TRBJ2-3; D may be TRBD1 (5 bases). The CDR3 length is 15 residues. With 5 bases removed from V and 0 bases from J, the gap between germline ends came to 13 bases. In germline, CDR1 is SGHTS, CDR2 YDEGEE. The CDR3 region is CASRSDSYSTDTQYF. The CDR3 DNA reads TGTGCCAGCAGATCCGACAGTTATAGCACAGATACGCAGTATTTT.

The CDR3 DNA reads TGTGCCAGCAGCTTCGCTAGCGGGGGATACACCGGGGAGCTGTTTTTT. It specifies CASSFASGGYTGELFF. V is TRBV7-2 and J is TRBJ2-2; 10 nucleotides agree with TRBD2. Germline V gene data show CDR1 as SGHTA and CDR2 as FQGNSA. The CDR3 runs to 16 residues. The J segment lost 3 bases and the V segment lost 3 bases, leaving 4 bases of the junction unmatched.

CDR3 in amino acids: CASSPSGRNTGELFF. CDR3 coding DNA: TGCGCCAGCAGTCCTAGCGGGAGGAACACCGGGGAGCTGTTTTTT. V and J are TRBV10-2 and TRBJ2-2; 10 nucleotides align to TRBD2. The germline gives CDR1 WSHSY, CDR2 SAAADI. J gave up 1 base and V 5 bases, and 1 base lay outside the gene matches. CDR3 length: 15 amino acids.